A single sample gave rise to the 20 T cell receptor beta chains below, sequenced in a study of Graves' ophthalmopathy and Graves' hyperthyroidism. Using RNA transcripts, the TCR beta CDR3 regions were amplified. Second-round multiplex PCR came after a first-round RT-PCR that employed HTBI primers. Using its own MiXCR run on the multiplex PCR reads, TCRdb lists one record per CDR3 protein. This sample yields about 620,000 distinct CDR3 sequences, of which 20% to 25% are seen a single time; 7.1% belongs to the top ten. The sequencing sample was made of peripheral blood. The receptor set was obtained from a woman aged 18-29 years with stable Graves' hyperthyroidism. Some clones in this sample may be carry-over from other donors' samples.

The DNA for the CDR3 is TGCGCCAGCAGCGGACCGGGACACCTCTCCTACGAGCAGTACTTC. Its protein product is CASSGPGHLSYEQYF. V usage is TRBV5-1 and J usage is TRBJ2-7, with D possibly being TRBD1 (6 bases). The germline gives CDR1 SGHRS, CDR2 YFSETQ. The CDR3 totals 15 residues. V lost 4 bases and J lost 0, with 14 bases in between. The full variable domain, in which reference TRBV5-1 and TRBJ2-7 provide the parts outside the CDR3, is KAGVTQTPRYLIKTRGQQVTLSCSPISGHRSVSWYQQTPGQGLQFLFEYFSETQRNKGNFPGRFSGRQFSNSRSEMNVSTLELGDSALYLCASSGPGHLSYEQYFGPGTRLTVT.

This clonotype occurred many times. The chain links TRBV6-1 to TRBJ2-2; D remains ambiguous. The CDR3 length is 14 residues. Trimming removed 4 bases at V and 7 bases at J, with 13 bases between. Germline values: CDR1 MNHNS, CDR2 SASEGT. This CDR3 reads CASSGALNGGELFF. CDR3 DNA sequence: TGTGCCAGCAGTGGGGCTCTAAACGGCGGGGAGCTGTTTTTT.

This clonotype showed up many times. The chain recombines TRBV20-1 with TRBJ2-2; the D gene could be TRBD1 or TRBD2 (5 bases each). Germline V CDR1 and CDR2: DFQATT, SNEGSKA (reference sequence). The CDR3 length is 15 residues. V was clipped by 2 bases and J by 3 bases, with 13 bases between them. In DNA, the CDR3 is TGCAGTGCTAGATCGGGACCCCTGGACACCGGGGAGCTGTTTTTT. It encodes CSARSGPLDTGELFF.

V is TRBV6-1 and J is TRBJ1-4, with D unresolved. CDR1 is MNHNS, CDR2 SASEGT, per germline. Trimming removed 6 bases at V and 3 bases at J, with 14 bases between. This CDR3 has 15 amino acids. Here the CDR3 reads CASRRSELPNEKLFF. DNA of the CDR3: TGTGCCAGCAGGCGCTCGGAGCTTCCTAATGAAAAACTGTTTTTT.

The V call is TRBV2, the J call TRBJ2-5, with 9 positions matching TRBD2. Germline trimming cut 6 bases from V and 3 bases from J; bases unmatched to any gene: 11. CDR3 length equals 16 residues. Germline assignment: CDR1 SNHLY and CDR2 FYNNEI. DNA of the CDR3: TGTGCCAGCAGCCGAATCCCGGGACTAGCAGAAGAGACCCAGTACTTC. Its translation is CASSRIPGLAEETQYF.

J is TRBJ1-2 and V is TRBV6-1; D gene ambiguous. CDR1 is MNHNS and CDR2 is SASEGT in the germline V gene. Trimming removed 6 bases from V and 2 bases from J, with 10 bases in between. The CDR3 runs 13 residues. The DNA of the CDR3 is TGTGCCAGCAGACTGACACAAAACTATGGCTACACCTTC. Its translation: CASRLTQNYGYTF.

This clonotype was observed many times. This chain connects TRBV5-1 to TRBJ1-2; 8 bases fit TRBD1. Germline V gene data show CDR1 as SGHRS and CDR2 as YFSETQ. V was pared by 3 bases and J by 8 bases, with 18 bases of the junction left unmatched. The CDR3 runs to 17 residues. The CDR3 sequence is CASSSGWGDRSTWGYTF. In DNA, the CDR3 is TGCGCCAGCAGCTCGGGCTGGGGGGACAGGTCCACTTGGGGCTACACCTTC.

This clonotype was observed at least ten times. This chain's CDR3 is CASSSSLAGGPSGVYQETQYF. CDR3 bases: TGTGCCAGCAGCTCCTCTCTAGCGGGAGGGCCCTCTGGAGTGTACCAAGAGACCCAGTACTTC. The chain employs TRBV7-1 and TRBJ2-5, with 12 bases lining up with TRBD2. TRBV7-1 is an open reading frame whose function is uncertain. The CDR3 sequence is 21 residues long. Germline trimming cut 3 bases from V and 0 bases from J; bases unmatched to any gene: 17.

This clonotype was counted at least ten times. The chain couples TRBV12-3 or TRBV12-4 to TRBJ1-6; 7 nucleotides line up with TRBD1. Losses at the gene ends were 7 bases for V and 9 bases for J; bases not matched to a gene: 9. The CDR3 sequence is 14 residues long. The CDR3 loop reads CASKQGQRTSPLHF. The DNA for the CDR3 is TGTGCCAGCAAACAGGGACAGCGAACTTCACCCCTCCACTTT.

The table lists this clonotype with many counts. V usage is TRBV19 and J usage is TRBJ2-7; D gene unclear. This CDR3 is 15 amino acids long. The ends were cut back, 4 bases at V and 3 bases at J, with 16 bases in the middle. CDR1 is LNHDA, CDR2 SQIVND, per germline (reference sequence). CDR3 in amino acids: CASSTSVGALYEQYF. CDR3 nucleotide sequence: TGTGCCAGTAGTACTTCCGTGGGCGCACTCTACGAGCAGTACTTC.

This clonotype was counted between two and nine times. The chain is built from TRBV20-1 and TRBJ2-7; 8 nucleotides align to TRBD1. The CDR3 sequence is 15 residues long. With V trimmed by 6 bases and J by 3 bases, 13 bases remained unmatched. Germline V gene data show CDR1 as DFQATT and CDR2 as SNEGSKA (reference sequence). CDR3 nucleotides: TGCAGTGCCTCTACTCGGGACAGGTCTATCTACGAGCAGTACTTC. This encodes CSASTRDRSIYEQYF.

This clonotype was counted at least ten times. The CDR3 sequence is CASSLDRVSTEAFF. The DNA for the CDR3 is TGTGCCAGCAGTCTTGACAGGGTAAGCACTGAAGCTTTCTTT. This sequence joins TRBV27 and TRBJ1-1, with 7 bases lining up with TRBD1. V lost 5 bases, J lost 4 bases, and 7 bases stayed unmatched. CDR1 MNHEY and CDR2 SMNVEV come from the germline V gene (reference sequence). The CDR3 is 14 amino acids.

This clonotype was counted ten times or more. The CDR3 DNA reads as TGTGCCAGCAGCCAAGGGGGCAGGACCGGGGAGCTGTTTTTT. Its translation: CASSQGGRTGELFF. This chain uses TRBV7-2 with TRBJ2-2, with TRBD1 matching 7 bases. Germline CDR1 is SGHTA and CDR2 is FQGNSA. This CDR3 spans 14 amino acids. Unmatched junction bases numbered 5, after V lost 5 bases and J lost 5 bases.

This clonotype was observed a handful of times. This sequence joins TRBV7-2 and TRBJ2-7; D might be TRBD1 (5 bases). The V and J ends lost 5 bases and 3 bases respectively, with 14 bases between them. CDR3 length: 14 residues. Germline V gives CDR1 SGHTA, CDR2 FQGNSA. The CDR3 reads CASSQPGMDYEQYF. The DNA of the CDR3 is TGTGCCAGCAGCCAACCAGGGATGGACTACGAGCAGTACTTC.

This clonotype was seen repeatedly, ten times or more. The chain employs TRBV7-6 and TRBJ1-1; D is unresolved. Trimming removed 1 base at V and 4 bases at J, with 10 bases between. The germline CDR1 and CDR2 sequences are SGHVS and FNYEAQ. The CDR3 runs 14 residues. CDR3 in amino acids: CASSLGFGVTEAFF. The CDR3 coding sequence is TGTGCCAGCAGCTTAGGGTTTGGCGTCACTGAAGCTTTCTTT.

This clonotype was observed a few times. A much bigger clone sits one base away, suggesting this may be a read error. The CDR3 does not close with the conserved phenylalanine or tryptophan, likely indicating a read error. Here the CDR3 reads CASSYLQGTAFL. CDR3 coding DNA: TGTGCCAGCAGTTATCTACAGGGTACGGCTTTCTTG. V gene TRBV6-2 or TRBV6-3 combines with J gene TRBJ1-1; tentatively, D is TRBD1 (6 bases). Germline V gene lookup returns CDR1 MNHEY and CDR2 SVGEGT. This CDR3 has 12 residues. The V end lost 3 bases, the J end lost 11 bases, and 13 bases lay between the germline ends.

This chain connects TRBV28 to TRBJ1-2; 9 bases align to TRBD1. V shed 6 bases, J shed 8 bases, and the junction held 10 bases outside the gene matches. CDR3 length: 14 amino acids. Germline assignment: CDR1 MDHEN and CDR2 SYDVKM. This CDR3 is CASRYRDRVEGYTF. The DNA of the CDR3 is TGTGCCAGCAGGTACCGGGACAGGGTCGAGGGCTACACCTTC.

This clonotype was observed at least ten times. The CDR3 loop reads CASSDGNPYEQYF. CDR3 bases: TGCGCCAGCAGTGACGGGAATCCCTACGAGCAGTACTTC. The gene calls are TRBV10-1 and TRBJ2-7; possible D gene TRBD2, 5 bases. The germline V gene has CDR1 WNHNN and CDR2 SYGVQD (reference sequence). The CDR3 has 13 residues. The ends were cut back, 3 bases at V and 2 bases at J, with 8 bases in the middle.

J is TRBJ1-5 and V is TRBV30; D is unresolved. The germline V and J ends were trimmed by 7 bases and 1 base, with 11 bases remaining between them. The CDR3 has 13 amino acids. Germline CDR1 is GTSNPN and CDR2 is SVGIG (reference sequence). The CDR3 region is CALEGGSNQPQHF. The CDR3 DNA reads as TGTGCCTTGGAGGGTGGGAGCAATCAGCCCCAGCATTTT. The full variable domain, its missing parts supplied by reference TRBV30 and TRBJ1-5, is SQTIHQWPATLVQPVGSPLSLECTVEGTSNPNLYWYRQAAGRGLQLLFYSVGIGQISSEVPQNLSASRPQDRQFILSSKKLLLSDSGFYLCALEGGSNQPQHFGDGTRLSIL.

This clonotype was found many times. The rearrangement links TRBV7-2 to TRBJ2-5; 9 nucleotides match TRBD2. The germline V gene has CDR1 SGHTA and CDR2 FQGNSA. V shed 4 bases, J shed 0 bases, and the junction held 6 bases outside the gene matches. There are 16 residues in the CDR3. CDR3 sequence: CASSSTSGQYQETQYF. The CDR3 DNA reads TGTGCCAGCAGCTCTACTAGCGGGCAGTACCAAGAGACCCAGTACTTC.